One T cell receptor (beta chain) is described in this entry. The record originates from a study of blood T cells in healthy people across ages. CDR3 length: 16 amino acids. Deletions cut 2 bases from V and 11 bases from J, with 21 bases between. The germline V gene has CDR1 KGHSH and CDR2 LQKENI. With a J-beta primer mix and a sample-barcoded 5' primer, a second PCR ran about 7 to 11 cycles. Every cDNA was tagged by a template-switch adaptor with 12 random nucleotides. TCRdb re-analysed the 5' RACE reads in MiXCR, keeping a single row per CDR3 protein. The sample consists of 1.5 million or so distinct CDR3 sequences, 40% to 45% of them appearing once.

The TCR was taken from a woman between 18 and 29 years old in good health. Sample: blood. V usage is TRBV18 and J usage is TRBJ1-4; no clear D. The CDR3 sequence: CASSPAGEVLQKKLFF. The CDR3 DNA follows: TGTGCCAGCTCACCAGCCGGGGAAGTACTCCAGAAGAAACTGTTTTTT.